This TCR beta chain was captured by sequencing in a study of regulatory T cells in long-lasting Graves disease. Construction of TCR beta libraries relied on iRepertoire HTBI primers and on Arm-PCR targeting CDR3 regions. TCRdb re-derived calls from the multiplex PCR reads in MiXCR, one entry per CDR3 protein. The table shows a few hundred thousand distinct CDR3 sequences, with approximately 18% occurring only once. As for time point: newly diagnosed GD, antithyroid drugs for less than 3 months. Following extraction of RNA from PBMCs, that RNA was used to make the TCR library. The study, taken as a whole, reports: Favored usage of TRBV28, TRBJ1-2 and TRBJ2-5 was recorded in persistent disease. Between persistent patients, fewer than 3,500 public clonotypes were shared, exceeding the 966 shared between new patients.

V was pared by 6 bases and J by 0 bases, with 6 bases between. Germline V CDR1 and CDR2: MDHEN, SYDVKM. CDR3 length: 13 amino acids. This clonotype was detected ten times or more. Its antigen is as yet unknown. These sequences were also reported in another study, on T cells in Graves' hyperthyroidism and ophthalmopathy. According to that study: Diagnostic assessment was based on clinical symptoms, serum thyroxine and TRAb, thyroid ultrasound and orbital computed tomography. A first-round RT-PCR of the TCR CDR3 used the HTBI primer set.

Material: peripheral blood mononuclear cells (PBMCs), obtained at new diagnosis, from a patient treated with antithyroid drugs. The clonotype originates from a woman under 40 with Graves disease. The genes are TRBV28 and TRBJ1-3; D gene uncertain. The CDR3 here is CASRKSSGNTIYF. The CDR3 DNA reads TGTGCCAGCAGGAAGAGCTCTGGAAACACCATATATTTT.